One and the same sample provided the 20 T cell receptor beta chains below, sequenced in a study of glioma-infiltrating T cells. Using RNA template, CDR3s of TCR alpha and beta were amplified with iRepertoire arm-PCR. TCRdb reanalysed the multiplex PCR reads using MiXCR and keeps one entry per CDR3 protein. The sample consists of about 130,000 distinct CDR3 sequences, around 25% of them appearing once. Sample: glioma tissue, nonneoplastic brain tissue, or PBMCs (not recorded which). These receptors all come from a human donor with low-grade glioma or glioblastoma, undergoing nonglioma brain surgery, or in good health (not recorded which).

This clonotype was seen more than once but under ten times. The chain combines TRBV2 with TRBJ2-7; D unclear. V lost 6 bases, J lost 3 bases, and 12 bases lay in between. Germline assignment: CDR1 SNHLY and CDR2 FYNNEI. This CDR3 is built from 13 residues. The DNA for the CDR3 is TGTGCCAGCAGAGGTGGGGTAGGCTACGAGCAGTACGTC. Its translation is CASRGGVGYEQYV.

The CDR3 region is CASSYVATTEAFF. The CDR3 coding sequence is TGTGCCAGCAGTTACGTGGCAACCACTGAAGCTTTCTTT. The chain joins TRBV6-6 to TRBJ1-1; D gene uncertain. Germline CDR1 reads MNHNY; CDR2 reads SVGAGI (reference sequence). V shed 2 bases and J shed 4 bases, with 8 bases lying between them. The CDR3 is 13 residues long.

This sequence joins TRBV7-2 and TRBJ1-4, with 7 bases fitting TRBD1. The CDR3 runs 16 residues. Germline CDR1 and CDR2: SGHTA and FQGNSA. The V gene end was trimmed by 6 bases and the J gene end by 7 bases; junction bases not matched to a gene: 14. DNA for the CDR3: TGTGCCAGCAGTCGTACGGGACAGTCGGCGGGTGAAAAACTGTTTTTT. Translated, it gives CASSRTGQSAGEKLFF.

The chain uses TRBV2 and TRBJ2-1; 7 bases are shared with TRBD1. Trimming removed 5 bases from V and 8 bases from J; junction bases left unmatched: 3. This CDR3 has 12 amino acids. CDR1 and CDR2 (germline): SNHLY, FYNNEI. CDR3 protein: CASSLQGYEQFF. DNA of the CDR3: TGTGCCAGCAGTCTACAGGGGTATGAGCAGTTCTTC. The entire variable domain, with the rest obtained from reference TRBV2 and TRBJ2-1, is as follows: EPEVTQTPSHQVTQMGQEVILRCVPISNHLYFYWYRQILGQKVEFLVSFYNNEISEKSEIFDDQFSVERPDGSNFTLKIRSTKLEDSAMYFCASSLQGYEQFFGPGTRLTVL.

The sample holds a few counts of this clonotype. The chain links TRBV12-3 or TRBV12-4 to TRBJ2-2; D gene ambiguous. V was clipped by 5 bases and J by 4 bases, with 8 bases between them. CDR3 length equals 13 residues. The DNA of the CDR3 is TGTGCCAGCAGTCGACTCCTCACCGGGGAGCTGTTTTTT. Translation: CASSRLLTGELFF.

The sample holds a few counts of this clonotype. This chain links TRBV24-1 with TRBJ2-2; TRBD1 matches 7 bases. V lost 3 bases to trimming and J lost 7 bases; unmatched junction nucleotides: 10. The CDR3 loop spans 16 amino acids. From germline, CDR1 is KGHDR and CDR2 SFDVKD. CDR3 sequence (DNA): TGTGCCACCAGTGATACGGGACCTAGGGGGCGCGGGGAGCTGTTTTTT. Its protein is CATSDTGPRGRGELFF.

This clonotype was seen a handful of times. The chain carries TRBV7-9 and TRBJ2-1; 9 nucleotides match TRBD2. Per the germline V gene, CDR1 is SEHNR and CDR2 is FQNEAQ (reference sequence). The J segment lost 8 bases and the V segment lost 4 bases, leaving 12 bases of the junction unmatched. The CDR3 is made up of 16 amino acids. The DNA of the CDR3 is TGTGCCAGCAGCTCAACCCCTGGCGGGGGGGGACATGAGCAGTTCTTC. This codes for CASSSTPGGGGHEQFF.

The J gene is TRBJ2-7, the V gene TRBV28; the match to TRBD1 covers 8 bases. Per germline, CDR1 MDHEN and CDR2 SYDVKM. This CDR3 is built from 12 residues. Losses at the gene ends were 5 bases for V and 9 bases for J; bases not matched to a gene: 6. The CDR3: CASSLGQGGQYV. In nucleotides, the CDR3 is TGTGCCAGCAGTCTCGGACAGGGAGGGCAGTACGTC.

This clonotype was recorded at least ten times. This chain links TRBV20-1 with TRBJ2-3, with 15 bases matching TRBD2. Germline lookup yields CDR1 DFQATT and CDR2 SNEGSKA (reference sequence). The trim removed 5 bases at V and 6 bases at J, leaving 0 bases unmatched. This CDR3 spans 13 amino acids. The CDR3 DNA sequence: TGCAGTGCTGGGACTAGCGGGAGGGATACGCAGTATTTT. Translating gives CSAGTSGRDTQYF.

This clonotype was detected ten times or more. CDR3 residues: CSARENRLYTIPEAFF. The CDR3 DNA is TGCAGTGCTAGAGAAAACCGACTTTATACAATCCCTGAAGCTTTCTTT. The chain couples TRBV20-1 to TRBJ1-1; D uncertain. V was cut by 0 bases and J by 6 bases, with 20 bases left in between. Looked up from germline, CDR1 is DFQATT and CDR2 is SNEGSKA (reference sequence). The CDR3 is 16 amino acids.

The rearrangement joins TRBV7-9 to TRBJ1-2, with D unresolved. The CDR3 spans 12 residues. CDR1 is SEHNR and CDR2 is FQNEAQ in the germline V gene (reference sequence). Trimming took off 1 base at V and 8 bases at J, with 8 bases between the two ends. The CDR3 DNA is TGTGCCAGCAGCTTAGAAGCAAGAGGCTACACCTTC. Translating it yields CASSLEARGYTF.

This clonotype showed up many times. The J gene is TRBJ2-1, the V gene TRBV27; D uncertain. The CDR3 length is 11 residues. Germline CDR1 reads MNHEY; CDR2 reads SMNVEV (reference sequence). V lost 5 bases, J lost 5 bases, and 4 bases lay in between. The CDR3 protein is CASSRHNEQFF. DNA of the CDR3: TGTGCCAGCAGTCGACACAATGAGCAGTTCTTC.

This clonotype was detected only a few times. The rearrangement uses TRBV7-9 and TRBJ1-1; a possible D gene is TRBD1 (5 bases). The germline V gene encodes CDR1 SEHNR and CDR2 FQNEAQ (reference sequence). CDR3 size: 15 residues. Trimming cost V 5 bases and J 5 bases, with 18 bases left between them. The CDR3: CASSLPGRGATEAFF. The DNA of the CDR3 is TGTGCCAGCAGCCTACCTGGACGGGGCGCAACTGAAGCTTTCTTT.

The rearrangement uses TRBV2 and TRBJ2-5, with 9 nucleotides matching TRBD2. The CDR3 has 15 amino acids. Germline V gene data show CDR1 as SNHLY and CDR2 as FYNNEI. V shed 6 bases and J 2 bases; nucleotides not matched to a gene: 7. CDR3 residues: CASRSGGGVQETQYF. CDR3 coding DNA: TGTGCCAGCAGGTCAGGCGGGGGGGTTCAAGAGACCCAGTACTTC.

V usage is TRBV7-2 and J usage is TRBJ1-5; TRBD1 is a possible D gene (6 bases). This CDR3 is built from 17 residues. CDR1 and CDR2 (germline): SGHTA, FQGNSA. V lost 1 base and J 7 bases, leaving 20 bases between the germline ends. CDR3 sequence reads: CASSLDRGVRGNQPQHF. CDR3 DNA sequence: TGTGCCAGCAGCTTAGATAGGGGAGTCAGGGGAAACCAGCCCCAGCATTTT. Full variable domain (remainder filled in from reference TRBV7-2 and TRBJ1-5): GAGVSQSPSNKVTEKGKDVELRCDPISGHTALYWYRQSLGQGLEFLIYFQGNSAPDKSGLPSDRFSAERTGGSVSTLTIQRTQQEDSAVYLCASSLDRGVRGNQPQHFGDGTRLSIL.

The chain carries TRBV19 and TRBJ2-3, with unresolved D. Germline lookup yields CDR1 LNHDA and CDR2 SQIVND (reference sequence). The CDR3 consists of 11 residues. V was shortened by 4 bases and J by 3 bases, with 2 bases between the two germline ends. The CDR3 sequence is CASSKTDTQYF. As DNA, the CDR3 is TGTGCCAGTAGTAAAACAGATACGCAGTATTTT. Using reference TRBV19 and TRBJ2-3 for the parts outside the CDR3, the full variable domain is DGGITQSPKYLFRKEGQNVTLSCEQNLNHDAMYWYRQDPGQGLRLIYYSQIVNDFQKGDIAEGYSVSREKKESFPLTVTSAQKNPTAFYLCASSKTDTQYFGPGTRLTVL.

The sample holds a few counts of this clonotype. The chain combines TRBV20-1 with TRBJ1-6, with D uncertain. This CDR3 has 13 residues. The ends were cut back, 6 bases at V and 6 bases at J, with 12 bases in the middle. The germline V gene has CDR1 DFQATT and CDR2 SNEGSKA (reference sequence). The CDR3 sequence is CSAVLTSNSPLHF. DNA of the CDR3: TGCAGTGCAGTGCTGACGTCTAATTCACCCCTCCACTTT.

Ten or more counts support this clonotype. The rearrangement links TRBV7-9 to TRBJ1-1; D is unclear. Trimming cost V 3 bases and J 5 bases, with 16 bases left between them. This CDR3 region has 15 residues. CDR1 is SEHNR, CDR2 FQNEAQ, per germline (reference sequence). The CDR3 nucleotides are TGTGCCAGCAGCTTCGGGAGGGAAAGTCGGACTGAAGCTTTCTTT. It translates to CASSFGRESRTEAFF.

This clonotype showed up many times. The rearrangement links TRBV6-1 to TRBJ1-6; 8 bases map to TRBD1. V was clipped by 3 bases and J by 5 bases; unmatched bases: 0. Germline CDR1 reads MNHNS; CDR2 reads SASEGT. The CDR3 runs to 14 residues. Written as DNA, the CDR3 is TGTGCCAGCAGTGAGGACAGGGATAATTCACCCCTCCACTTT. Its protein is CASSEDRDNSPLHF.

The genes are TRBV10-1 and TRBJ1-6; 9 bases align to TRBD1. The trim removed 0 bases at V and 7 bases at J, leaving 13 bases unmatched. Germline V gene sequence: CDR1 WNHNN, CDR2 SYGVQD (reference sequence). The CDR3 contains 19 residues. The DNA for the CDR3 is TGCGCCAGCAGTGAGTCCGGGACAGGGAAAACGCCGGGAAATTCACCCCTCCACTTT. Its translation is CASSESGTGKTPGNSPLHF.